Sequencing of this T cell receptor (beta chain) was carried out in a study of blood T cells in healthy people across ages. General observations from the study: Changes seen in expanded clonotypes were possibly confounded by donor CMV status left unknown.

A J-beta primer mix and a sample-barcoded 5' primer were used in a second PCR of about 6 to 12 cycles. TCRdb fed the 5' RACE reads into MiXCR, producing one record per CDR3 protein. The table has hundreds of thousands of distinct CDR3 sequences, around 54% seen once. This clonotype was picked up a small number of times. Its antigen is still unknown. Between the trimmed V and J ends, which lost 5 bases and 3 bases, there was a span of 14 bases. The CDR3 is 14 residues long. This clonotype originated in a man aged 55 to 70 in good health. The chain employs TRBV12-3 or TRBV12-4 and TRBJ2-7, with D possibly matching TRBD2 (6 bases). What was sequenced was blood. CDR3 in amino acids: CASSLQGGVYEQYF. The CDR3 DNA is TGTGCCAGCAGTCTCCAGGGCGGGGTCTACGAGCAGTACTTC.